Below, 21 T cell receptor beta chains from the same sample are listed, as sequenced in a study of beta chain features in type 1 diabetes. Every isolated RNA sample was fully reverse transcribed, so sequencing captured expressed TCRB transcripts. Method: immunoSEQ multiplex PCR; TCRdb's copy keeps in-frame clones and lacks some. The table has 250,000 to 350,000 clones, roughly 15% seen once. The sample taken for sequencing was central memory CD4+ T cells from blood. These receptors were collected from a man between 25 and 39 years old in good health.

This clone was found a few times. V usage is TRBV19 and J usage is TRBJ1-5; D is undetermined. CDR3 length: 12 residues. Per the germline V gene, CDR1 is LNHDA and CDR2 is SQIVND (reference sequence). V was pared by 4 bases and J by 5 bases, with 6 bases between. This chain's CDR3 is CASSTGYQPQHF. CDR3 coding DNA: TGTGCCAGTAGTACGGGGTATCAGCCCCAGCATTTT.

The chain has TRBV6-6 and TRBJ2-5; 7 nucleotides match TRBD1. Germline-derived CDR1 and CDR2 are MNHNY and SVGAGI (reference sequence). With 5 bases clipped from V and 5 bases from J, the junction kept 8 bases outside the gene matches. The CDR3 extends over 14 amino acids. This chain's CDR3 is CASSDRQGPETQYF. The CDR3 DNA sequence: TGTGCCAGCAGTGACCGACAGGGTCCGGAGACCCAGTACTTC.

This clone has more than one count but fewer than ten. The chain is built from TRBV23-1 and TRBJ2-2; 10 bases are a match to TRBD1. TRBV23-1 is marked as an open reading frame, function uncertain. The CDR3 has 18 amino acids. With 0 bases clipped from V and 6 bases from J, the junction kept 10 bases outside the gene matches. The CDR3 loop is CASSQSATGGRVPGELFF. CDR3 sequence (DNA): TGCGCCAGCAGTCAATCCGCGACAGGGGGCAGAGTACCCGGGGAGCTGTTTTTT.

This clone has a handful of counts. The chain combines TRBV29-1 with TRBJ2-1, with no clear D. The length of the CDR3 is 10 residues. Trimming took off 7 bases at V and 6 bases at J, with 7 bases between the two ends. CDR1 is SQVTM and CDR2 is ANQGSEA in the germline V gene. Written as DNA, the CDR3 is TGCAGCGCGCTGTCCAATGAGCAGTTCTTC. It yields the protein CSALSNEQFF.

For this clone: The identical CDR3 is also encoded by other nucleotide sequences in the sample. The rearrangement uses TRBV6-1 and TRBJ2-5, with D unresolved. Germline V gives CDR1 MNHNS, CDR2 SASEGT. V lost 5 bases and J 5 bases, leaving 6 bases between the germline ends. The CDR3 is made up of 11 amino acids. The CDR3 reads CASSYSETQYF. The CDR3 nucleotides are TGTGCCAGCAGTTACAGTGAGACCCAGTACTTC.

This rearrangement joins TRBV5-4 to TRBJ2-5; D may be TRBD1 (6 bases). Trimming pared 1 base from V and 1 base from J, leaving 11 bases between. The CDR3 is 15 residues long. The germline CDR1 and CDR2 sequences are SGHNT and YYREEE (reference sequence). The CDR3: CASSLSVGAQETQYF. The CDR3 coding sequence is TGTGCCAGCAGCTTGAGTGTGGGGGCCCAAGAGACCCAGTACTTC.

This clone was counted only a few times. V usage is TRBV7-2 and J usage is TRBJ1-1; D is unclear. The CDR3 is 13 amino acids. Germline V gives CDR1 SGHTA, CDR2 FQGNSA. The germline V and J ends were trimmed by 7 bases and 4 bases, with 13 bases remaining between them. As DNA, the CDR3 is TGTGCCAGCACCCCTCGGGTTTCCACTGAAGCTTTCTTT. Residues: CASTPRVSTEAFF. Drawing the rest from reference TRBV7-2 and TRBJ1-1, the complete variable domain is GAGVSQSPSNKVTEKGKDVELRCDPISGHTALYWYRQSLGQGLEFLIYFQGNSAPDKSGLPSDRFSAERTGGSVSTLTIQRTQQEDSAVYLCASTPRVSTEAFFGQGTRLTVV.

The rearrangement uses TRBV7-2 and TRBJ1-2; 7 bases agree with TRBD1. J gave up 6 bases and V 4 bases, and 8 bases lay outside the gene matches. The CDR3 contains 14 residues. Germline V gene lookup returns CDR1 SGHTA and CDR2 FQGNSA. The CDR3 loop is CASSSPGQKDGYTF. The CDR3 DNA is TGTGCCAGCAGCTCGCCGGGACAGAAGGATGGCTACACCTTC.

This clone was found a few times. The chain combines TRBV7-2 with TRBJ2-7; 11 bases agree with TRBD2. Per the germline V gene, CDR1 is SGHTA and CDR2 is FQGNSA. The CDR3 runs to 15 residues. V gave up 5 bases and J gave up 7 bases; unmatched junction bases: 10. CDR3 bases: TGTGCCAGCAGCCCCCCGGGACTAGCGGCCTGGGAGCAGTACGTC. Translated: CASSPPGLAAWEQYV.

V and J are TRBV18 and TRBJ2-2; the match to TRBD2 covers 8 bases. The V gene end was trimmed by 3 bases and the J gene end by 3 bases; junction bases not matched to a gene: 6. The CDR3 spans 16 residues. Germline V CDR1 and CDR2: KGHSH, LQKENI. CDR3 sequence: CASSPSGTSDTGELFF. DNA of the CDR3: TGTGCCAGCTCACCCTCCGGGACTAGTGACACCGGGGAGCTGTTTTTT.

This clone was recorded a few times. The gene calls are TRBV7-2 and TRBJ2-5, with 7 nucleotides matching TRBD2. CDR1 and CDR2 from the germline V gene are SGHTA and FQGNSA. V shed 5 bases and J 4 bases; nucleotides not matched to a gene: 7. This CDR3 spans 14 amino acids. The CDR3 spells CASSPTTSPETQYF. The CDR3 DNA sequence: TGTGCCAGCAGCCCGACGACTAGCCCAGAGACCCAGTACTTC. Full variable domain (outside the CDR3, taken from reference TRBV7-2 and TRBJ2-5): GAGVSQSPSNKVTEKGKDVELRCDPISGHTALYWYRQSLGQGLEFLIYFQGNSAPDKSGLPSDRFSAERTGGSVSTLTIQRTQQEDSAVYLCASSPTTSPETQYFGPGTRLLVL.

This clone was recorded a few times. The V and J genes are TRBV4-3 and TRBJ2-1, with 7 bases that match TRBD1. Germline values: CDR1 LGHNA, CDR2 YSLEER. Trimming took 3 bases from V and 10 from J; bases not matched to a gene: 6. CDR3 length equals 13 residues. DNA for the CDR3: TGCGCCAGCAGCCACGACAGGGCCAGGGAGCAGTTCTTC. Translation: CASSHDRAREQFF.

This clone has just a few counts. The V call is TRBV7-8, the J call TRBJ1-2; the match to TRBD1 covers 8 bases. Germline loops: CDR1 SGHVS, CDR2 FQNEAQ. The CDR3 runs to 15 residues. V shed 4 bases and J 6 bases; nucleotides not matched to a gene: 10. Here the CDR3 reads CASSSRQGRNDGYTF. The CDR3, as DNA: TGTGCCAGCAGCTCGAGACAGGGGAGAAATGATGGCTACACCTTC.

This rearrangement joins TRBV19 to TRBJ2-3, with D possibly TRBD1 on 6 matching bases. This CDR3 has 14 residues. V lost 11 bases and J lost 1, with 16 bases in between. Germline V gene data show CDR1 as LNHDA and CDR2 as SQIVND (reference sequence). CDR3 coding DNA: TGTGCCTCTAGGACCCGACAGGGCACAGATACGCAGTATTTT. Translating gives CASRTRQGTDTQYF.

In this sample, this clone turned up a few times. This chain connects TRBV7-7 to TRBJ2-1; the D is unclear. Germline loops: CDR1 SSHAT, CDR2 FNYEAQ (reference sequence). The CDR3 is 12 amino acids. V was trimmed by 5 bases and J by 10 bases, leaving 12 bases between them. The CDR3 reads CASSEPAVEQFF. CDR3 nucleotide sequence: TGTGCCAGCAGCGAACCGGCGGTCGAGCAGTTCTTC.

V gene TRBV25-1 combines with J gene TRBJ1-2; TRBD1 matches at 8 bases. The V gene end was trimmed by 3 bases and the J gene end by 8 bases; junction bases not matched to a gene: 14. From germline, CDR1 is MGHDK and CDR2 SYGVNS. The CDR3 runs 16 residues. The CDR3: CASSDRDWTGSKGYTF. The CDR3 bases are TGTGCCAGCAGTGATCGAGATTGGACAGGGTCTAAGGGCTACACCTTC.

This clone was counted only a few times. V is TRBV5-6 and J is TRBJ2-6, with 9 bases identical to TRBD1. CDR3 length equals 17 residues. J was trimmed by 3 bases and V by 6 bases; bases with no gene match: 10. Germline lookup yields CDR1 SGHDT and CDR2 YYEEEE. Written as DNA, the CDR3 is TGTGCCAGCACCACCGGACAGGGGCTATATGGGGCCAACGTCCTGACTTTC. Protein: CASTTGQGLYGANVLTF.

CDR3 loop: CASSQGAGLAGGDEQFF. The CDR3 DNA is TGTGCCAGCAGCCAAGGGGCGGGACTAGCGGGAGGGGATGAGCAGTTCTTC. This sequence joins TRBV4-2 and TRBJ2-1; 16 bases map to TRBD2. The germline CDR1 and CDR2 sequences are LGHNA and YNFKEQ. V lost 1 base to trimming and J lost 8 bases; unmatched junction nucleotides: 5. This CDR3 is built from 17 residues.

V gene TRBV30 combines with J gene TRBJ2-1; no clear D. CDR3 length: 14 amino acids. The V and J ends lost 3 bases and 4 bases respectively, with 13 bases between them. The germline CDR1 and CDR2 sequences are GTSNPN and SVGIG (reference sequence). The CDR3 protein is CAWRGSIGYNEQFF. CDR3 DNA sequence: TGTGCCTGGAGAGGGTCCATAGGTTACAATGAGCAGTTCTTC.

In this sample, this clone turned up a few times. The chain combines TRBV19 with TRBJ1-5, with TRBD1 matching over 8 bases. The V and J ends lost 6 bases and 7 bases, in that order; junction bases with no gene match: 5. Germline V gene lookup returns CDR1 LNHDA and CDR2 SQIVND (reference sequence). This CDR3 spans 13 amino acids. The CDR3 loop is CASRNDRGQPQHF. In DNA form, the CDR3 reads TGTGCCAGTAGAAACGACAGGGGCCAGCCCCAGCATTTT. Drawing the rest from reference TRBV19 and TRBJ1-5, the complete variable domain is DGGITQSPKYLFRKEGQNVTLSCEQNLNHDAMYWYRQDPGQGLRLIYYSQIVNDFQKGDIAEGYSVSREKKESFPLTVTSAQKNPTAFYLCASRNDRGQPQHFGDGTRLSIL.

This clone came up a few times. This chain joins TRBV7-9 and TRBJ1-2; no clear D. Trimming took 2 bases from V and 0 from J, leaving 16 bases between them. Germline CDR1 and CDR2: SEHNR and FQNEAQ (reference sequence). This CDR3 has 17 residues. The chain's CDR3 is CASSLPHRATTNYGYTF. CDR3 nucleotides: TGTGCCAGCAGCTTACCCCATCGGGCTACTACTAACTATGGCTACACCTTC.